This record looks at one T cell receptor beta chain sequence and its context. The antigen is not known. CDR1 SGHNT and CDR2 YYREEE come from the germline V gene (reference sequence). The V and J ends lost 2 bases and 8 bases respectively, with 13 bases between them. This CDR3 comprises 13 residues. The source of the sample is a study of shared clonotypes between healthy human individuals. The authors ran the assay at deep level. In the original processing: ImmunoSEQ supplied junction-only sequences lacking quality scores, so filtering was different. TCRdb's copy holds only in-frame clones and misses some; the assay was immunoSEQ multiplex PCR. The V and J calls and clone size come from that table; D and trimming were worked out from the DNA. This table has some 2,000,000 clones, nearly 97% appearing once. CD45RA+ naive and CD45RA-negative memory subsets were separated from CD4+ cells. Study-wide points: Naive subsets tended to show greater estimated richness than memory subsets.

The receptor was isolated from a young man in good health. The sample consisted of naive CD4+ T cells sorted from blood. Subset here: CD45RA+ positively selected. This chain connects TRBV5-4 to TRBJ1-2, with D perhaps matching TRBD1 (6 bases). The CDR3, as DNA: TGTGCCAGCAGCTTCACAGGGAGTCAAGGCTACACCTTC. Protein product: CASSFTGSQGYTF.